This TCR beta chain was profiled in a study of T-cell memory formation after mild COVID-19. About the study: Largely, TCR clusters stayed within a single donor.

The CDR3 length is 17 residues. CDR1 is SGHTA, CDR2 FQGNSA, per germline. V was clipped by 5 bases and J by 1 base; unmatched bases: 12. This clonotype was detected only a few times. Antigen unknown. Amplification by 5'RACE using constant-segment primers produced TCR alpha and TCR beta cDNA libraries that carried sample barcodes and UMIs. TCRdb re-called the 5' RACE reads through MiXCR, storing one row per CDR3 protein. The table records roughly 250,000 distinct CDR3 sequences, over 15% of them present only once. Study-wide findings and caveats: Cross-reactive memory apparently joined, as some responding clones appeared in pre-infection memory. CD4+ contracting clones lay mainly in CM and EM, CD8+ ones in EMRA.

The sequenced material came from PBMCs or a T cell subset sorted from them (not recorded which). The genes are TRBV7-2 and TRBJ2-3; 7 bases line up with TRBD2. This sequence originates from a man aged 18-30 years who had mild COVID-19 (a few samples of this study predate the infection). Cell type and time point are not known. The chain's CDR3 is CASSQGSGGTGTDTQYF. The CDR3, as DNA: TGTGCCAGCAGCCAAGGGTCCGGGGGGACGGGCACAGATACGCAGTATTTT.